This T cell receptor beta chain was recorded in a study of blood T cell repertoires in COVID-19. Turning to the study itself: Collection of acute and convalescent COVID-19 samples took place in the United States, Italy and Spain. PBMCs, B-cell-depleted T cells, or T cells provided the cDNA or gDNA that made up the material.

Authors' methods: Amplifying reference gene primers gave estimates of nucleated cell counts. Here immunoSEQ multiplex PCR was the method, and the copy in TCRdb shows in-frame clones only, minus some. Clonal size and the V and J genes are those of that table, whereas D and trimming came from the DNA. This sample yields roughly 30,000 clones, of which 75% to 90% are seen a single time; 25% to 35% belongs to the top ten. The CDR3 covers 14 residues. The V gene's germline CDR1 is SGHAT and CDR2 FQNNGV. V was trimmed by 3 bases and J by 4 bases, leaving 12 bases between them. The chain employs TRBV11-2 and TRBJ1-1, with D possibly being TRBD1 (5 bases). Sequences were obtained from peripheral blood. This sequence originates from an elderly man with acute or convalescent COVID-19. The DNA of the CDR3 is TGTGCCAGCAGCTTTGCAGGGTTGGGCACTGAAGCTTTCTTT. Its protein product is CASSFAGLGTEAFF.